What follows is one TCR beta chain and its context. Profiling relied on immunoSEQ multiplex PCR, and the TCRdb table lists in-frame clones only, not all of them. Of more than 400,000 clones in the sample, 90% are singletons; the top ten hold approximately 4.3%. The sample belongs to a study of Ad26.COV2.S vaccination and SARS-CoV-2 variants. For the study at large: Ad26.COV2.S arm of COV1001 included the donor. Doses of Ad26.COV2.S were injected into muscle once or twice, 56 days apart.

Sample treatment: some 20 received Ad26.COV2.S at low or high dose, single or two shots; 5 received placebo; per-sample allocation not given. After the first vaccine or placebo injection, samples were drawn on day 63. The vaccine delivered Wuhan-strain SARS-CoV-2 spike through an Ad26 vector. This clonotype originated in a person between 18 and 59 years old who received the Ad26.COV2.S COVID-19 vaccine or a placebo. Sequences were derived from peripheral blood, sampled in a trial of Ad26.COV2.S vaccine versus placebo.

The CDR3, as DNA: TGTGCCAGTAGTCGAGCGGCGTACAATGAGCAGTTCTTC. Translated, it gives CASSRAAYNEQFF. The genes are TRBV19 and TRBJ2-1; D is perhaps TRBD2 (5 bases). In germline, CDR1 is LNHDA, CDR2 SQIVND (reference sequence). V lost 5 bases to trimming and J lost 4 bases, with 9 bases between them. There are 13 residues in the CDR3. The full variable domain, rest sourced from reference TRBV19 and TRBJ2-1, is DGGITQSPKYLFRKEGQNVTLSCEQNLNHDAMYWYRQDPGQGLRLIYYSQIVNDFQKGDIAEGYSVSREKKESFPLTVTSAQKNPTAFYLCASSRAAYNEQFFGPGTRLTVL.